This entry is about one T cell receptor beta chain. Its antigen is undetermined. The CDR3 consists of 17 residues. V was pared by 3 bases and J by 0 bases, with 2 bases of the junction left unmatched. Germline V gene lookup returns CDR1 SGHRS and CDR2 YFSETQ. The data originate from a study of T cells in Graves' hyperthyroidism and ophthalmopathy. Notes on the study in general: Expanded thyroid clonotypes (above 0.001) were mostly also found in blood.

What was amplified from RNA transcripts were TCR beta CDR3 regions. The HTBI set primed first-round TCR CDR3 RT-PCR. TCRdb redid the calling of the multiplex PCR reads with MiXCR, one entry per CDR3 protein. Here the sample spans hundreds of thousands of distinct CDR3 sequences, roughly 40% being singletons. Graves' hyperthyroidism showing no ophthalmopathy progression within 18 months was considered stable. Hyperthyroidism was newly diagnosed in patients aged 18 to 65 (duration under 2 months). Exclusion of a patient resulted from uncontrolled infection, other autoimmune disease, pregnancy or lactation.

This chain connects TRBV5-1 to TRBJ2-6; 11 bases align to TRBD1. The sequence was obtained from a man aged 18-30 years with Graves' hyperthyroidism. The sequencing sample was made of blood. CDR3 in amino acids: CASSSGTGGSGANVLTF. The CDR3 DNA follows: TGCGCCAGCAGCTCAGGGACAGGGGGCTCTGGGGCCAACGTCCTGACTTTC.